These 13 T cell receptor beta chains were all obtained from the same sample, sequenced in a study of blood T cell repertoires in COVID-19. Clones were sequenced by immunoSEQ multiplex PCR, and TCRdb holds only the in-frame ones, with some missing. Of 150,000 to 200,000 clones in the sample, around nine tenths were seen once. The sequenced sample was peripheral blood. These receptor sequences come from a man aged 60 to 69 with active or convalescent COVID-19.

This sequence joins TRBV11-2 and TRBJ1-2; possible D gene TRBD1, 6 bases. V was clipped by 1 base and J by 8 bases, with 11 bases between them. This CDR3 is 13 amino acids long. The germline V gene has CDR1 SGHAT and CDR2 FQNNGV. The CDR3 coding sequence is TGTGCCAGCAGCTTAGCCGGGGGGCAGGGCTACACCTTC. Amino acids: CASSLAGGQGYTF.

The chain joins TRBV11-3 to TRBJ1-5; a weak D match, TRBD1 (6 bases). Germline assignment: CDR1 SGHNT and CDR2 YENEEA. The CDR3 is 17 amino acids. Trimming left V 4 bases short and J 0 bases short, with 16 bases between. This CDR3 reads CASSSRTEPYSNQPQHF. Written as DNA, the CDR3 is TGTGCCAGCAGCTCGCGGACAGAACCCTATAGCAATCAGCCCCAGCATTTT.

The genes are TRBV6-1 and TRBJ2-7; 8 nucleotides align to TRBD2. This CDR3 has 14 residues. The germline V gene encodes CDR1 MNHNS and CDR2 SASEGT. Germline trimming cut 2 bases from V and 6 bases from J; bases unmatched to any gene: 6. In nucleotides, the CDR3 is TGTGCCAGCAGTGAATCGGGGGGGGCAGGCGAGCAGTACTTC. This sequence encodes CASSESGGAGEQYF.

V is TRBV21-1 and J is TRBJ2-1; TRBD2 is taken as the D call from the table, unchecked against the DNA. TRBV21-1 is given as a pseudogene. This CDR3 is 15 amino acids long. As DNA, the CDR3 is TGTGCCAGCAGCACGGGGGGCCCAAGTTACAATGAGCAGTTCTTC. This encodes CASSTGGPSYNEQFF.

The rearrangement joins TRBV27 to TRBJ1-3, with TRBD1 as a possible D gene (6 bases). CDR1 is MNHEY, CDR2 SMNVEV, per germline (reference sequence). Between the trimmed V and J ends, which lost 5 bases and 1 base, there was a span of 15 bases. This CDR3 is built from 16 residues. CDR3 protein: CASSPRGQFSGNTIYF. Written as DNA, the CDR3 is TGTGCCAGCAGTCCCAGAGGACAGTTTTCTGGAAACACCATATATTTT.

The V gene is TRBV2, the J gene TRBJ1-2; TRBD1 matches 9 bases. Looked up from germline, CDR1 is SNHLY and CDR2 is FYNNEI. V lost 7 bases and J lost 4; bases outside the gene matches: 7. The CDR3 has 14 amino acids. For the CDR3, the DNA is TGTGCCAGCACTGGTTTGACAGGGGGCTATGGCTACACCTTC. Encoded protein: CASTGLTGGYGYTF.

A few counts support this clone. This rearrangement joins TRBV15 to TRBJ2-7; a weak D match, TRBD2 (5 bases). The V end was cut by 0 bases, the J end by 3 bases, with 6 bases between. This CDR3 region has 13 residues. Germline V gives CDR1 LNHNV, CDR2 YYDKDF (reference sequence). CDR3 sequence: CATSRDRGYEQYF. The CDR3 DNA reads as TGTGCCACCAGCAGAGATCGGGGCTACGAGCAGTACTTC.

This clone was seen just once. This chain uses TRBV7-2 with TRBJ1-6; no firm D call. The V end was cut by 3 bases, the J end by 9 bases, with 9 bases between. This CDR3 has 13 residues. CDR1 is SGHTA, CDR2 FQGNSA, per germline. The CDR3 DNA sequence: TGTGCCAGCAGCTTGCGGATGTCTTCACCCCTCCACTTT. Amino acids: CASSLRMSSPLHF.

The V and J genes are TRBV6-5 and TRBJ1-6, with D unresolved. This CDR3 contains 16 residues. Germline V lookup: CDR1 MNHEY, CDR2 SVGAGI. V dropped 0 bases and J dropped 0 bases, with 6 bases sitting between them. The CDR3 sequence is CASSYSGYSYNSPLHF. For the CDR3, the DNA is TGTGCCAGCAGTTACTCCGGGTACTCCTATAATTCACCCCTCCACTTT.

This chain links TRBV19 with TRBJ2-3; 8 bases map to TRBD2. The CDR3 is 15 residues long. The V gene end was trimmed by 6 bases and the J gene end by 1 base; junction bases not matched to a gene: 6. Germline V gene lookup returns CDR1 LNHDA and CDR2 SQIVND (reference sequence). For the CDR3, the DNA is TGTGCCAGTAGCAATCGAGCGGGGGGCACAGATACGCAGTATTTT. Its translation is CASSNRAGGTDTQYF.

CDR3 in amino acids: CASSDPGENTEAFF. DNA of the CDR3: TGTGCCAGTAGCGATCCGGGAGAGAACACTGAAGCTTTCTTT. The chain joins TRBV19 to TRBJ1-1; D is unclear. CDR1 is LNHDA, CDR2 SQIVND, per germline (reference sequence). The CDR3 is made up of 14 amino acids. The V end was cut by 6 bases, the J end by 1 base, with 12 bases between.

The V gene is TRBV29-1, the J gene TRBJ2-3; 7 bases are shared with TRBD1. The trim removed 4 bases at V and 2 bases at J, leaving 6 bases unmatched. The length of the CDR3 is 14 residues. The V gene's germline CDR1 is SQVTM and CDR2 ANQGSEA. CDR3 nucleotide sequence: TGCAGCGTTGCACAGGGGACATCCACAGATACGCAGTATTTT. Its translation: CSVAQGTSTDTQYF.

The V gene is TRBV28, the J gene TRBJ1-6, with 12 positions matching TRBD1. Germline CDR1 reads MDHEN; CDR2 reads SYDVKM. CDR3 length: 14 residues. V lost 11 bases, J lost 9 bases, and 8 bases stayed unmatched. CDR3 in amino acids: CAGRGTGGGSPLHF. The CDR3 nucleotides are TGTGCCGGGAGGGGGACAGGGGGCGGTTCACCCCTCCACTTT.